This record looks at one TCR beta chain sequence and its context. This sample is drawn from a study of T cell changes during pregnancy in multiple sclerosis. Generated by immunoSEQ multiplex PCR, the TCRdb table keeps only in-frame clones and is missing some. Among 85,000 to 90,000 clones listed, around 93% were seen once. Trimming removed 6 bases from V and 0 bases from J, with 17 bases in between. The V gene's germline CDR1 is MNHEY and CDR2 SMNVEV (reference sequence). The CDR3 is made up of 16 amino acids. This TCR was sampled from a female donor in good health, enrolled as a control in a pregnancy study. The starting material was peripheral blood, obtained in the first trimester of pregnancy. The chain joins TRBV27 to TRBJ1-1; D is unclear. The CDR3 loop reads CASSPIGESMNTEAFF. CDR3 in DNA: TGTGCCAGCAGCCCGATTGGGGAGTCGATGAACACTGAAGCTTTCTTT.